The present T cell receptor (beta chain) was sequenced within a study of T cells in localized non-small cell lung cancer. Study-level results: Sequencing was restricted to one tumor region; therefore, heterogeneity remains possible. In uninvolved adjacent lung, T cell clonality reached its highest value, exceeding tumor. Prolonged overall survival went with higher T cell density in the blood.

Libraries were prepared by immunoSEQ multiplex PCR; TCRdb keeps only in-frame clonotypes and omits some of them. The sample shows more than 45,000 clones, 70% to 80% of them seen only once. Details on this clone: Its specificity is unknown.

The sample in question was peripheral blood, obtained before any cancer treatment. The clonotype comes from a man aged 35-75 years with stage I squamous cell lung carcinoma.

The CDR3 coding sequence is TGTGCCAGCAGTTACGGGACAGGGGAGACCCAGTACTTC. Translating gives CASSYGTGETQYF. The chain couples TRBV6-5 to TRBJ2-5; 9 bases are shared with TRBD1. The CDR3 length is 13 residues. The V segment lost 2 bases and the J segment 5 bases; nucleotides outside the gene matches: 0. Germline lookup yields CDR1 MNHEY and CDR2 SVGAGI.